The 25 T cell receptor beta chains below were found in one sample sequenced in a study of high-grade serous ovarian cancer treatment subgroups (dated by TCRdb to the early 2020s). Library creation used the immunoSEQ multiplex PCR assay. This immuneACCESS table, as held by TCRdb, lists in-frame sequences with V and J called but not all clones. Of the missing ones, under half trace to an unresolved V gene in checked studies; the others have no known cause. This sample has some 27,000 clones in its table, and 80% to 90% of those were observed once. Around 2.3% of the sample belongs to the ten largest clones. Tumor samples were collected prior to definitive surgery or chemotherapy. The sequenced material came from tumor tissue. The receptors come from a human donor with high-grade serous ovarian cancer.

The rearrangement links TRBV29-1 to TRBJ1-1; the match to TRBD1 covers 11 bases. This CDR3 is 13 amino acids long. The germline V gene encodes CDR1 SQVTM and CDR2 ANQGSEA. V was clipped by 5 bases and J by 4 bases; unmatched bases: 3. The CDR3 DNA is TGCAGCGTTAGCGGACAGGGGGCCACTGAAGCTTTCTTT. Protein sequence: CSVSGQGATEAFF.

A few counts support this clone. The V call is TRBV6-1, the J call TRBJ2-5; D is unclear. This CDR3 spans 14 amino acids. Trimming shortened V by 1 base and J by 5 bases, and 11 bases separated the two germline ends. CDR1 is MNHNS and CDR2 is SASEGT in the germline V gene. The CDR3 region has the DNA TGTGCCAGCAGTGAAGGTCTAGATTGGGAGACCCAGTACTTC. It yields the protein CASSEGLDWETQYF.

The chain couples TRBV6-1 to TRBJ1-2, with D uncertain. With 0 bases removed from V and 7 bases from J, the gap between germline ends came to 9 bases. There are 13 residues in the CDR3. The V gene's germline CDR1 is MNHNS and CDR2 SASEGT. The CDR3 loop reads CASSEAQGFGYTF. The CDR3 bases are TGTGCCAGCAGTGAAGCGCAAGGGTTTGGCTACACCTTC.

CDR3 loop: CASSLTSLEGYTF. In DNA form, the CDR3 reads TGTGCCAGCAGTTTAACCTCTTTAGAGGGCTACACCTTC. V and J are TRBV7-9 and TRBJ1-2; D is unclear. The CDR3 covers 13 residues. V was clipped by 6 bases and J by 8 bases, with 16 bases between them. Looked up from germline, CDR1 is SEHNR and CDR2 is FQNEAQ (reference sequence).

The CDR3 DNA reads TGCGCCAGCAGCCGCGTGGGGACAGGGAATGGCTACACCTTC. As protein: CASSRVGTGNGYTF. The V call is TRBV4-1, the J call TRBJ1-2, with TRBD1 matching 9 bases. The CDR3 contains 14 residues. J was trimmed by 6 bases and V by 4 bases; bases with no gene match: 6. CDR1 MGHRA and CDR2 YSYEKL come from the germline V gene.

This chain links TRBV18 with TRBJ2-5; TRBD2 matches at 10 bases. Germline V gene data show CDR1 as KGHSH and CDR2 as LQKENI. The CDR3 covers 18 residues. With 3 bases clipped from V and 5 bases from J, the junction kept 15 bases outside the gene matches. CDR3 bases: TGTGCCAGCTCACCCGGTTTACGTCTAGCGGGAGTGTGGGAGACCCAGTACTTC. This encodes CASSPGLRLAGVWETQYF.

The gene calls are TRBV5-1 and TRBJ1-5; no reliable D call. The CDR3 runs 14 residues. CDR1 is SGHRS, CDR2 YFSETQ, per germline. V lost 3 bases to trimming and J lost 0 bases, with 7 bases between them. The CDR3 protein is CASSSDGSNQPQHF. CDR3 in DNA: TGCGCCAGCAGCTCGGACGGTAGCAATCAGCCCCAGCATTTT.

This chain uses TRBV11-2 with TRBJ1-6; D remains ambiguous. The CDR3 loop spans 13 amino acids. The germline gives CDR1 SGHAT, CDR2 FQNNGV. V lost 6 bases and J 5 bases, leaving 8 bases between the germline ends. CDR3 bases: TGTGCCAGCAGGAGGCAAAATAATTCACCCCTCCACTTT. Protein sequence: CASRRQNNSPLHF.

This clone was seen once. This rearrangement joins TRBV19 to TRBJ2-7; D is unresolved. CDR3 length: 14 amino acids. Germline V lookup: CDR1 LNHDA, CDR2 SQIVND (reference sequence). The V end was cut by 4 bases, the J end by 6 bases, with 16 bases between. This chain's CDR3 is CASSNYQSLGEQYF. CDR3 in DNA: TGTGCCAGTAGTAACTATCAGAGCTTAGGCGAGCAGTACTTC. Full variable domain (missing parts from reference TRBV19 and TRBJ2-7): DGGITQSPKYLFRKEGQNVTLSCEQNLNHDAMYWYRQDPGQGLRLIYYSQIVNDFQKGDIAEGYSVSREKKESFPLTVTSAQKNPTAFYLCASSNYQSLGEQYFGPGTRLTVT.

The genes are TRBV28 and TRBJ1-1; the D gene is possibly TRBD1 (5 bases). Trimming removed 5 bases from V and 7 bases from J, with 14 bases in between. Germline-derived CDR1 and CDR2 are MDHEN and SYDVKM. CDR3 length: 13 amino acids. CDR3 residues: CASSQTAPIEAFF. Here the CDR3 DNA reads TGTGCCAGCAGTCAGACAGCACCAATTGAAGCTTTCTTT.

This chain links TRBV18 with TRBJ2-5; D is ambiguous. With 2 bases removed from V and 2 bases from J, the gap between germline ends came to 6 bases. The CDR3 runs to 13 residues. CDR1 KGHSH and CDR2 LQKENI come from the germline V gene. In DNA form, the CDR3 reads TGTGCCAGCTCACCAACTATACAAGAGACCCAGTACTTC. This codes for CASSPTIQETQYF.

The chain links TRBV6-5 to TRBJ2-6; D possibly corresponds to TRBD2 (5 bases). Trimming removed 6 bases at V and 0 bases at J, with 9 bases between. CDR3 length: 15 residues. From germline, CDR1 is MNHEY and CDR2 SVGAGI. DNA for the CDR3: TGTGCCAGCAGCCCCGGACTCTCTGGGGCCAACGTCCTGACTTTC. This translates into CASSPGLSGANVLTF.

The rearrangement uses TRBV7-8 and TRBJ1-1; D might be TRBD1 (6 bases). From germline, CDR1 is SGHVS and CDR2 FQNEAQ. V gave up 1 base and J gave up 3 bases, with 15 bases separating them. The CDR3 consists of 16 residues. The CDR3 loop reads CASSLGSQGRDTEAFF. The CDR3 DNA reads TGTGCCAGCAGCTTAGGTAGTCAGGGGAGGGACACTGAAGCTTTCTTT.

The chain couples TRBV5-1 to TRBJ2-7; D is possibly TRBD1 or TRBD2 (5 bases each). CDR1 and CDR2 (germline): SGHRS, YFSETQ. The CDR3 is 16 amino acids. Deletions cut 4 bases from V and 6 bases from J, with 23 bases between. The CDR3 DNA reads TGCGCCAGCAGCCCCGGGACCACCCAAAAGGTGGGCGAGCAGTACTTC. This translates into CASSPGTTQKVGEQYF.

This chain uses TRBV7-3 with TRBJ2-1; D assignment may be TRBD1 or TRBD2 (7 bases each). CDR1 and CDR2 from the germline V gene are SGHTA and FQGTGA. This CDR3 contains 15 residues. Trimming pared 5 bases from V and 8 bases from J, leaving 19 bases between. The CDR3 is CASSEQGRGMYEQFF. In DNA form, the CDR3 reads TGTGCCAGCAGCGAACAGGGGAGGGGCATGTATGAGCAGTTCTTC.

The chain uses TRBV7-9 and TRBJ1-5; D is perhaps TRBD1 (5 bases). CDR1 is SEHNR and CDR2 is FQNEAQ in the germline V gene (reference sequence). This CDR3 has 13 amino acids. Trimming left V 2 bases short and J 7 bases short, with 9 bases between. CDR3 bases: TGTGCCAGCAGCTTATACGGGGGGCAGCCCCAGCATTTT. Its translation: CASSLYGGQPQHF. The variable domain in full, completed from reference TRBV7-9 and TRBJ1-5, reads DTGVSQNPRHKITKRGQNVTFRCDPISEHNRLYWYRQTLGQGPEFLTYFQNEAQLEKSRLLSDRFSAERPKGSFSTLEIQRTEQGDSAMYLCASSLYGGQPQHFGDGTRLSIL.

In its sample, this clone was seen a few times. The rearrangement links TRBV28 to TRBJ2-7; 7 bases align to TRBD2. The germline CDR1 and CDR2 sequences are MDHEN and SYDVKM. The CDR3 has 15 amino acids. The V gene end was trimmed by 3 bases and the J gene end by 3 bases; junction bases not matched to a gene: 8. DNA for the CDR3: TGTGCCAGCAGTTTTCGGCGGGAGATAGTCTACGAGCAGTACTTC. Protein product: CASSFRREIVYEQYF.

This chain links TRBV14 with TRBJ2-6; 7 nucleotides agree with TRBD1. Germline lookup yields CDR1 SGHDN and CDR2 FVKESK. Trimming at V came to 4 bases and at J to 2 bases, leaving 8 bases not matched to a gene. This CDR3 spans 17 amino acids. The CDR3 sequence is CASSRDLQGTGANVLTF. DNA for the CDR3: TGTGCCAGCAGCCGAGACTTACAGGGGACTGGGGCCAACGTCCTGACTTTC.

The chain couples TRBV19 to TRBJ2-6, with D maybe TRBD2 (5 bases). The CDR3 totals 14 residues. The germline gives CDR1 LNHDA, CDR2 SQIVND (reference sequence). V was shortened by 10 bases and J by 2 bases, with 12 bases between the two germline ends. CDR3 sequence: CATQMRAGANVLTF. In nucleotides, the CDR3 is TGTGCCACCCAGATGAGGGCTGGGGCCAACGTCCTGACTTTC. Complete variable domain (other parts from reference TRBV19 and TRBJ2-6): DGGITQSPKYLFRKEGQNVTLSCEQNLNHDAMYWYRQDPGQGLRLIYYSQIVNDFQKGDIAEGYSVSREKKESFPLTVTSAQKNPTAFYLCATQMRAGANVLTFGAGSRLTVL.

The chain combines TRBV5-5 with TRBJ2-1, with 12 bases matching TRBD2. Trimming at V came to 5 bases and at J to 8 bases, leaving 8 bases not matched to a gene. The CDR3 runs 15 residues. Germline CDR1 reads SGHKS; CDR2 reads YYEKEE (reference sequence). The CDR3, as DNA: TGTGCCAGCAGACCTCTAGCGGGAGGGCAGGATGAGCAGTTCTTC. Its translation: CASRPLAGGQDEQFF.

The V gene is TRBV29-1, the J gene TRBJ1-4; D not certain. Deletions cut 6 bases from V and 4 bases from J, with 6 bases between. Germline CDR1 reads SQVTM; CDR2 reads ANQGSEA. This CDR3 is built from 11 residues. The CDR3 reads CSVKDNEKLFF. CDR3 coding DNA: TGCAGCGTAAAGGATAATGAAAAACTGTTTTTT.

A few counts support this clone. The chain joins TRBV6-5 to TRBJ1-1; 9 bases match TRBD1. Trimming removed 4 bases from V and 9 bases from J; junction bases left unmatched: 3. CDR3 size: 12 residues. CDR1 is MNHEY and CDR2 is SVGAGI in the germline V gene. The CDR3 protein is CASSSGQGKAFF. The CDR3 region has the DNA TGTGCCAGCAGTTCGGGACAGGGCAAAGCTTTCTTT.

The DNA for the CDR3 is TGTGCCAGCAGCTTGGTTCAGGGGGCTGGAAACACCATATATTTT. The encoded protein is CASSLVQGAGNTIYF. This chain links TRBV5-6 with TRBJ1-3; 7 bases line up with TRBD1. Germline V CDR1 and CDR2: SGHDT, YYEEEE. This CDR3 contains 15 residues. Losses at the gene ends were 0 bases for V and 2 bases for J; bases not matched to a gene: 2.

The CDR3 protein is CASGTVNQPQHF. CDR3 coding DNA: TGTGCCAGCGGGACAGTCAATCAGCCCCAGCATTTT. The gene calls are TRBV27 and TRBJ1-5; 7 bases agree with TRBD1. The CDR3 is made up of 12 amino acids. Germline V gene sequence: CDR1 MNHEY, CDR2 SMNVEV (reference sequence). Trimming took 8 bases from V and 3 from J; bases not matched to a gene: 1.

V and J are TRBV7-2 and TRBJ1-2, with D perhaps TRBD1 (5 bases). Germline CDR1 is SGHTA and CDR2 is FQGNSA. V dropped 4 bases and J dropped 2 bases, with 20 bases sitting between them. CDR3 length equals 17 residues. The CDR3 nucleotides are TGTGCCAGCAGCTCTCCTCTGGGGGGGAGCAACAACTATGGCTACACCTTC. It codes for CASSSPLGGSNNYGYTF. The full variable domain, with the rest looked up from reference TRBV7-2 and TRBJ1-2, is GAGVSQSPSNKVTEKGKDVELRCDPISGHTALYWYRQSLGQGLEFLIYFQGNSAPDKSGLPSDRFSAERTGGSVSTLTIQRTQQEDSAVYLCASSSPLGGSNNYGYTFGSGTRLTVV.